Each of the 8 T cell receptor beta chains below was sequenced from the same sample in a study of T cell changes during pregnancy in multiple sclerosis. Method: immunoSEQ multiplex PCR; TCRdb's copy keeps in-frame clones and lacks some. This sample has around 60,000 clones, with over 85% found just once. This specimen was CD4+ T cells from peripheral blood mononuclear cells, taken before pregnancy. These receptors all stem from a female donor with multiple sclerosis, enrolled in a pregnancy study.

The V and J genes are TRBV7-2 and TRBJ2-7; D is uncertain. The ends were cut back, 5 bases at V and 4 bases at J, with 15 bases in the middle. The CDR3 totals 14 residues. From germline, CDR1 is SGHTA and CDR2 FQGNSA. The CDR3 DNA is TGTGCCAGCAGCCCCCAGGTTAGGAATTACGAGCAGTACTTC. The encoded protein is CASSPQVRNYEQYF.

The chain joins TRBV5-8 to TRBJ2-1, with 10 nucleotides matching TRBD1. Germline CDR1 and CDR2: SGHTS and YDEGEE. V lost 6 bases, J lost 6 bases, and 9 bases stayed unmatched. This CDR3 has 15 residues. CDR3 bases: TGTGCCAGCAACCCCGGGACAGGGGTATCCAATGAGCAGTTCTTC. This gives the protein CASNPGTGVSNEQFF.

This clone was detected once. V is TRBV10-3 and J is TRBJ2-5; 7 nucleotides match TRBD2. Germline V gene data show CDR1 as ENHRY and CDR2 as SYGVKD. CDR3 size: 15 residues. The trim removed 4 bases at V and 2 bases at J, leaving 7 bases unmatched. The CDR3 DNA follows: TGTGCCATCAGTGCCGATATGGGGGGGCAAGAGACCCAGTACTTC. Translated: CAISADMGGQETQYF.

This chain joins TRBV7-8 and TRBJ1-3; D possibly corresponds to TRBD1 (5 bases). Trimming removed 1 base at V and 4 bases at J, with 14 bases between. The CDR3 extends over 16 amino acids. Germline assignment: CDR1 SGHVS and CDR2 FQNEAQ. The CDR3 DNA is TGTGCCAGCAGCTTAGTTGTAGACAGAGTCGGAAACACCATATATTTT. It yields the protein CASSLVVDRVGNTIYF. Filled out from reference TRBV7-8 and TRBJ1-3, the complete variable domain reads GAGVSQSPRYKVAKRGQDVALRCDPISGHVSLFWYQQALGQGPEFLTYFQNEAQLDKSGLPSDRFFAERPEGSVSTLKIQRTQQEDSAVYLCASSLVVDRVGNTIYFGEGSWLTVV.

This clone appeared a single time. The chain links TRBV25-1 to TRBJ2-7; 7 positions match TRBD2. Germline lookup yields CDR1 MGHDK and CDR2 SYGVNS. V lost 6 bases to trimming and J lost 5 bases; unmatched junction nucleotides: 10. This CDR3 spans 14 amino acids. CDR3 DNA: TGTGCCAGCAGCCGGGACTATTTGCGGGACGAGCAGTACTTC. Protein product: CASSRDYLRDEQYF.

V and J are TRBV27 and TRBJ1-1, with D maybe TRBD1 (6 bases). CDR1 MNHEY and CDR2 SMNVEV come from the germline V gene (reference sequence). This CDR3 is built from 13 residues. The ends were cut back, 7 bases at V and 5 bases at J, with 14 bases in the middle. The CDR3 DNA reads TGTGCCAGCAAACTACAGGGAGGGACTGAAGCTTTCTTT. Translating it yields CASKLQGGTEAFF.

The chain carries TRBV11-2 and TRBJ2-3; a possible D gene is TRBD2 (5 bases). This CDR3 has 12 amino acids. Trimming left V 5 bases short and J 5 bases short, with 8 bases between. Germline CDR1 SGHAT, CDR2 FQNNGV. Here the CDR3 DNA reads TGTGCCAGCAGCGGCGAGGGAGATACGCAGTATTTT. Protein product: CASSGEGDTQYF.

The V call is TRBV29-1, the J call TRBJ2-7; TRBD1 aligns across 8 bases. CDR1 and CDR2 (germline): SQVTM, ANQGSEA. J was trimmed by 6 bases and V by 4 bases; bases with no gene match: 8. The CDR3 runs to 13 residues. In DNA form, the CDR3 reads TGCAGCGTTGGGTGGACAGGGACTGCCGAGCAGTACTTC. This codes for CSVGWTGTAEQYF.